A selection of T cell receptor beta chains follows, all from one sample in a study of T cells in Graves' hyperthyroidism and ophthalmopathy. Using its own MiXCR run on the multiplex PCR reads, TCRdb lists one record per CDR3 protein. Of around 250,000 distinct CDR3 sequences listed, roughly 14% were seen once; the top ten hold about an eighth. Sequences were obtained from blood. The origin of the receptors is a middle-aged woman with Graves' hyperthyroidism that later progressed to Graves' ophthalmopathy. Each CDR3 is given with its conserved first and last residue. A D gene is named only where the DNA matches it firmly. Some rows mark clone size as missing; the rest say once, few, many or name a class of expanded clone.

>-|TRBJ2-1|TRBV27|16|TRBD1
CASSPRTGGGYNGQFF
TGTGCGAGCAGTCCCCGGACAGGGGGCGGCTACAATGGGCAGTTCTTC
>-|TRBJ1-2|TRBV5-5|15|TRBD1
CASSQDSKGAYGYTF
TGTGCCAGCAGCCAAGATAGTAAGGGGGCGTATGGCTACACCTTC
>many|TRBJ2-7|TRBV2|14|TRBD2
CATTSSGDTYEQYF
TGTGCCACTACATCTAGCGGGGATACCTACGAGCAGTACTTC
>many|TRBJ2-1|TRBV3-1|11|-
CASSRGGEQFF
TGTGCCAGCAGCCGCGGAGGTGAGCAGTTCTTC
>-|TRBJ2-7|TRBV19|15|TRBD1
CASSPVGTGPYEQYF
TGTGCCAGTAGCCCGGTGGGGACAGGTCCTTACGAGCAGTACTTC
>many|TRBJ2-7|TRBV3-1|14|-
CASSWDLSSYEQYF
TGTGCCAGCAGCTGGGACTTGAGCTCCTACGAGCAGTACTTC
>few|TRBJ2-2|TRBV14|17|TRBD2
CASSQARTSGTTGELFF
TGTGCCAGCAGCCAAGCCCGGACTAGTGGGACTACCGGGGAGCTGTTTTTT
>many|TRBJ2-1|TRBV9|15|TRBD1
CASSSSGTENNEQFF
TGTGCCAGCAGCTCATCCGGGACAGAAAACAATGAGCAGTTCTTC
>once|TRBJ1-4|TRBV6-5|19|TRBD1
CASSFLRDRRFFPNEKLFF
TGTGCCAGCAGTTTCCTCCGGGACAGGAGATTTTTCCCTAATGAAAAACTGTTTTTT
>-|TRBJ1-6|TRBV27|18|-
CASSGGKGSSSYNSPLHF
TGTGCCAGCAGTGGTGGGAAGGGGAGTAGCTCCTATAATTCACCCCTCCACTTT
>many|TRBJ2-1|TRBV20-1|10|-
CSADRNEQFF
TGCAGTGCTGACAGGAATGAGCAGTTCTTC
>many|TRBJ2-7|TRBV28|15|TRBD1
CASRDKTGDFYEQYF
TGTGCCAGCAGGGATAAGACAGGGGATTTTTACGAGCAGTACTTC
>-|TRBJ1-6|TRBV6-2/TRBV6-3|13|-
CASKGEDNSPLHF
TGTGCCAGCAAGGGGGAAGACAATTCACCCCTCCACTTT
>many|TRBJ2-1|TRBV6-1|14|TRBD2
CASRWTSGYNEQFF
TGTGCCAGCAGATGGACTAGCGGGTACAATGAGCAGTTCTTC
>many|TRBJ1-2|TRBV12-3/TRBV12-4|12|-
CASSLVRGGYTF
TGTGCCAGCAGTCTGGTGAGGGGGGGCTACACCTTC